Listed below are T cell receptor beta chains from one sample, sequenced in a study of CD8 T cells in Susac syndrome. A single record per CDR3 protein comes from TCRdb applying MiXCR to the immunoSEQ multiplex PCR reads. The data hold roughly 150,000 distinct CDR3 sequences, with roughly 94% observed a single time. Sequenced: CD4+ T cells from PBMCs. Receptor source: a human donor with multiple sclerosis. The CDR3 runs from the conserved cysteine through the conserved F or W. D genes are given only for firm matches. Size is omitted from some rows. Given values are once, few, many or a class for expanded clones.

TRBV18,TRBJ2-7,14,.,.,CASSIRFKDYEQYF,TGTGCCAGCTCCATTCGATTTAAGGACTACGAGCAGTACTTC
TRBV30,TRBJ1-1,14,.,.,CAWSVLGGNTEAFF,TGTGCCTGGAGTGTACTCGGGGGGAACACTGAAGCTTTCTTT
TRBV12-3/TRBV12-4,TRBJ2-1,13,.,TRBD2,CASSWTSYNEQFF,TGTGCCAGCAGTTGGACTAGCTACAATGAGCAGTTCTTC
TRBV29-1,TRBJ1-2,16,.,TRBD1,CSVEGGGQGAYYGYTF,TGCAGCGTTGAAGGGGGTGGACAGGGGGCCTACTATGGCTACACCTTC
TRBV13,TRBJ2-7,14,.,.,CASSPRRNNYEQYF,TGTGCCAGCAGCCCAAGACGAAATAACTACGAGCAGTACTTC
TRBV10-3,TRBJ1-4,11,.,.,CAISPGEKLFF,TGTGCCATATCACCGGGTGAAAAACTGTTTTTT
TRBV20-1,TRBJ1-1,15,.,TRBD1,CSAGPPQGFASEAFF,TGCAGTGCTGGACCCCCACAGGGGTTCGCTTCTGAAGCTTTCTTT
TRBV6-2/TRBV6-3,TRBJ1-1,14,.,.,CASRPNPMNTEAFF,TGTGCCAGCAGACCGAACCCCATGAACACTGAAGCTTTCTTT
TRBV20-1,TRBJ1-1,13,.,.,CSARDDRQTEAFF,TGCAGTGCTAGAGATGATAGACAAACCGAAGCTTTCTTT
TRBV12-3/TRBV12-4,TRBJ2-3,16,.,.,CASSFGGGQGADTQYF,TGTGCCAGCAGTTTTGGTGGAGGGCAGGGCGCAGATACGCAGTATTTT
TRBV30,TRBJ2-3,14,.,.,CAWSVRGHTDTQYF,TGTGCCTGGAGTGTACGGGGCCACACAGATACGCAGTATTTT
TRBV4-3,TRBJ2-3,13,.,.,CASSLTVADTQYF,TGCGCCAGCAGCCTCACGGTGGCAGATACGCAGTATTTT
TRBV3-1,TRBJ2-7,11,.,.,CASSLRDEQYF,TGTGCCAGCAGCCTGAGGGACGAGCAGTACTTC
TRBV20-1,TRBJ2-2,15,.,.,CSARDRRWPSGELFF,TGCAGTGCTAGAGATCGACGGTGGCCAAGCGGGGAGCTGTTTTTT
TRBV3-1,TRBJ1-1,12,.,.,CASSQGAGGAFF,TGTGCCAGCAGCCAAGGCGCAGGTGGAGCTTTCTTT
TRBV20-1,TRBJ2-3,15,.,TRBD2,CSAGRTSGSADTQYF,TGCAGTGCTGGAAGGACTAGCGGGAGCGCAGATACGCAGTATTTT
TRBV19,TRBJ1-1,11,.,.,CASNRVNEAFF,TGTGCCAGCAACAGGGTTAATGAAGCTTTCTTT
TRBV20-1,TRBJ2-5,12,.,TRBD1,CSAEGTGETQYF,TGCAGTGCGGAAGGGACAGGAGAGACCCAGTACTTC
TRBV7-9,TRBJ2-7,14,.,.,CASSHPQGPYEQYF,TGTGCCAGCAGCCACCCACAGGGACCCTACGAGCAGTACTTC
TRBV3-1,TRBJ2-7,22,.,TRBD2,CASSQDRGSQGVGSGRAREQYF,TGTGCCAGCAGCCAAGATAGGGGGTCACAGGGGGTGGGTAGCGGGAGGGCGAGAGAGCAGTACTTC
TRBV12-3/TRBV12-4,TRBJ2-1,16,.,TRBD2,CASSLTLAGAYNEQFF,TGTGCCAGCAGTTTAACCCTAGCGGGAGCGTACAATGAGCAGTTCTTC
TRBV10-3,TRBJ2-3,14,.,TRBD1,CAINPGQGPDTQYF,TGTGCCATCAACCCGGGACAGGGTCCCGATACGCAGTATTTT
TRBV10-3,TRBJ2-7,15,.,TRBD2,CAISESGTRGYEQYF,TGTGCCATCAGTGAGTCAGGGACTAGGGGCTACGAGCAGTACTTC
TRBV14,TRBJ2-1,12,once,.,CASSQVAWEQFF,TGTGCCAGCAGCCAAGTTGCGTGGGAGCAGTTCTTC
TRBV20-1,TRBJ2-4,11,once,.,CSAPQGQIQYF,TGCAGTGCCCCCCAGGGTCAAATCCAATACTTC
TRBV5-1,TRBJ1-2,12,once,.,CASSEGHNGYTF,TGCGCCAGCAGCGAGGGACACAATGGCTACACCTTC
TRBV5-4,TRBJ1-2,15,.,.,CASSPSVVGRDGYTF,TGTGCCAGCAGCCCCTCCGTTGTGGGGCGGGATGGCTACACCTTC
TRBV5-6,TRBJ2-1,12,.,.,CASSSSLNEQFF,TGTGCCAGCAGCTCGTCCCTGAATGAGCAGTTCTTC
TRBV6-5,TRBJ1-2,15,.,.,CASSYRGTLNYGYTF,TGTGCCAGCAGTTACAGGGGGACGCTAAACTATGGCTACACCTTC
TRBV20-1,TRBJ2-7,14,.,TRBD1,CSARMGQGAYEQYF,TGCAGTGCTAGAATGGGACAGGGGGCCTACGAGCAGTACTTC
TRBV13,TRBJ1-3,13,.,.,CASSFRRVATIYF,TGTGCCAGCAGCTTCCGCAGGGTCGCCACCATATATTTT
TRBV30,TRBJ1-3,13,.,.,CAWWWSSGNTIYF,TGTGCCTGGTGGTGGAGTTCTGGAAACACCATATATTTT
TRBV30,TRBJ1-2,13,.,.,CAWSRRTAYGYTF,TGTGCCTGGAGCCGACGGACCGCCTATGGCTACACCTTC
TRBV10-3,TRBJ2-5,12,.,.,CAIARGQETQYF,TGTGCCATTGCTCGGGGTCAAGAGACCCAGTACTTC
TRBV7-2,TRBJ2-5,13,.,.,CASRSGAEETQYF,TGTGCCAGCAGATCTGGAGCAGAGGAGACCCAGTACTTC
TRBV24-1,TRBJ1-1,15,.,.,CATSDPTPLGEKAFF,TGTGCCACCAGTGATCCTACCCCCCTAGGGGAGAAAGCTTTCTTT
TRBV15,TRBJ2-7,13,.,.,CATSRARNYEQYF,TGTGCCACCAGCAGAGCCCGAAACTACGAGCAGTACTTC
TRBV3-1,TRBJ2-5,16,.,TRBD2,CASSQVAGGAQETQYF,TGTGCCAGCAGCCAAGTGGCGGGGGGGGCCCAAGAGACCCAGTACTTC
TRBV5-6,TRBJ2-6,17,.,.,CASSFGRRSSGANVLTF,TGTGCCAGCAGCTTTGGGCGGAGAAGCTCTGGGGCCAACGTCCTGACTTTC
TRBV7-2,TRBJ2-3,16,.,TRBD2,CASSPSAREWEDTQYF,TGTGCCAGCAGTCCGAGTGCGCGGGAGTGGGAAGATACGCAGTATTTT